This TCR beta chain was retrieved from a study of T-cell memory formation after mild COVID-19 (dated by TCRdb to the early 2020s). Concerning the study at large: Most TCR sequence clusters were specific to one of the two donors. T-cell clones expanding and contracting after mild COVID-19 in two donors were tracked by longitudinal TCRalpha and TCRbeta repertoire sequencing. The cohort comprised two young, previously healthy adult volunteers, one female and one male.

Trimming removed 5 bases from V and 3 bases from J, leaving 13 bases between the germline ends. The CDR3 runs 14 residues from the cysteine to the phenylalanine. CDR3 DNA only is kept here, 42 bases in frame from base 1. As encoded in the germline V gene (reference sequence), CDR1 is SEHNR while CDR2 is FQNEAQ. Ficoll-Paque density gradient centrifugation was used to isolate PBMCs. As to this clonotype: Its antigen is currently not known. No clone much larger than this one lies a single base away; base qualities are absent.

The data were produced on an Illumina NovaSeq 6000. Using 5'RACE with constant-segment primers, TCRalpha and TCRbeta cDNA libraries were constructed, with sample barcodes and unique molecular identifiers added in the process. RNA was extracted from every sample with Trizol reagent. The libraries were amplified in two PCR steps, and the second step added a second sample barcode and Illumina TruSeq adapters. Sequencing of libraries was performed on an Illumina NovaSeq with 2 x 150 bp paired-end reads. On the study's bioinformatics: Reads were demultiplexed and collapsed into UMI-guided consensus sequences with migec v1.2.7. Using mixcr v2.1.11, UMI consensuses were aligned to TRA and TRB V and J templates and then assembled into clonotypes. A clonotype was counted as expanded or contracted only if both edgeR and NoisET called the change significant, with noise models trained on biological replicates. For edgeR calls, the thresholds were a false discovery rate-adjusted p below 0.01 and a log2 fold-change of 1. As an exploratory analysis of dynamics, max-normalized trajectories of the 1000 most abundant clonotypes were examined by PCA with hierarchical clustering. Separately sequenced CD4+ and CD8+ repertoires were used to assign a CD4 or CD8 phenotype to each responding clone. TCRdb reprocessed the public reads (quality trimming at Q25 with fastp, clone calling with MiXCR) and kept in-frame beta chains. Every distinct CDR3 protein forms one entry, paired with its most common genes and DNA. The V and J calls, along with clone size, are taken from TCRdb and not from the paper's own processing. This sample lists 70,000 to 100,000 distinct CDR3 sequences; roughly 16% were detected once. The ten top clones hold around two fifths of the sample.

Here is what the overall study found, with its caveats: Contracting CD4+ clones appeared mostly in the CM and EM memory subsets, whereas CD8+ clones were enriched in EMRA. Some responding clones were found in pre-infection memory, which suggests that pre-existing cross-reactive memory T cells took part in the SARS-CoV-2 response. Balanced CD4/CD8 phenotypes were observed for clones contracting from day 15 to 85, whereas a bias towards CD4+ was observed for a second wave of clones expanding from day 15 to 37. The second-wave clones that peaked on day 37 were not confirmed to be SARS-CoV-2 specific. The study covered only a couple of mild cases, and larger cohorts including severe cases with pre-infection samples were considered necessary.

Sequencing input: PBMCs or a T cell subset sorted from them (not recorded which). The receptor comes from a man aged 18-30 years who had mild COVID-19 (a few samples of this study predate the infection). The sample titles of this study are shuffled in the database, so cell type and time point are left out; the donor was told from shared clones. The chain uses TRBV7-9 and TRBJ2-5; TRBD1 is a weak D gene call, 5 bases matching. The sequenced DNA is TGTGCCAGCAGCCCTCGCGTGACAGAAGAGACCCAGTACTTC. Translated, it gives CASSPRVTEETQYF. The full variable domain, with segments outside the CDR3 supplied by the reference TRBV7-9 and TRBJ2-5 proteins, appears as DTGVSQNPRHKITKRGQNVTFRCDPISEHNRLYWYRQTLGQGPEFLTYFQNEAQLEKSRLLSDRFSAERPKGSFSTLEIQRTEQGDSAMYLCASSPRVTEETQYFGPGTRLLVL.